This T cell receptor (beta chain) was sequenced during a study of T cell repertoires in cytomegalovirus infection. As for this clonotype: Its antigen is as yet unknown.

Study-wide points: Cumulative frequency (of public TCR beta family members) identified carriers of CMV plus the relevant HLA.

TCRdb ran MiXCR on the reads and lists one entry per CDR3 protein. The sample records around 280,000 distinct CDR3 sequences, roughly 15% being singletons. This sequence was found in a human donor in good health (CMV status not recorded). Some clones in this sample may be carry-over from other donors' samples. Sequenced input: PBMCs.

Written as DNA, the CDR3 is TGTGCCAGCTCACCAGTCGGCGCCTTTACCACAGATACGCAGTATTTT. Encoded protein: CASSPVGAFTTDTQYF. V and J are TRBV18 and TRBJ2-3; D is unresolved. V gave up 2 bases and J gave up 2 bases, with 14 bases separating them. Looked up from germline, CDR1 is KGHSH and CDR2 is LQKENI. This CDR3 region has 16 residues. Based on the CDR3 plus reference TRBV18 and TRBJ2-3, the full variable domain is NAGVMQNPRHLVRRRGQEARLRCSPMKGHSHVYWYRQLPEEGLKFMVYLQKENIIDESGMPKERFSAEFPKEGPSILRIQQVVRGDSAAYFCASSPVGAFTTDTQYFGPGTRLTVL.